The T cell receptor (beta chain) described here comes from a study of cytomegalovirus exposure and HLA in healthy donors. Study-level findings and limits: Some public TCRs appeared in many individuals, while most sequences were rare. In the approximately 130 validation repertoires, about 94% of cluster scores exceeded 0, per a later analysis. The authors enumerated 150 to 200 TCR beta chains as linked to cytomegalovirus.

The data were produced by immunoSEQ multiplex PCR, yet TCRdb's version contains in-frame clones alone and is incomplete. The top ten hold 2.8% of the sample, which has 190,000 or so clones, about 86% seen once. Germline CDR1 is MNHEY and CDR2 is SVGAGI. With 5 bases clipped from V and 0 bases from J, the junction kept 4 bases outside the gene matches. The CDR3 totals 14 residues. Concerning this clone: Its target is not known.

This clonotype was sampled from a young woman in good health and CMV-seropositive. Sequencing used PBMCs. The chain links TRBV6-5 to TRBJ2-7; TRBD1 matches 7 bases. The chain's CDR3 is CASSQTGPSYEQYF. The CDR3 bases are TGTGCCAGCAGTCAGACAGGGCCCTCCTACGAGCAGTACTTC.